This T cell receptor beta chain came from a study of blood T cell repertoires in COVID-19 (dated by TCRdb to about 2020). The study in broad terms: Samples from collaborators originated in the United States, Italy and Spain and spanned both the acute and convalescent phases of COVID-19. The prospective study material was composed of cDNA or gDNA derived from T cells, B-cell-depleted T cells, or PBMCs. Subjects who had been exposed to COVID-19, were actively infected with it, or had recovered from it provided the deeply sampled blood TCRbeta repertoires that made up the dataset. The repertoires were released in a freely available public database intended as a resource for research on the immune response to SARS-CoV-2. Samples were obtained from the ongoing ImmuneRACE study (first 160 participants) and from 1,254 subjects provided by 6 global collaborators. The sample metadata nearly always contained a de-identified subject ID, COVID-19 status, age in years and sex. Where HLA class I and class II types were available, the types were taken from metadata supplied by the sample provider, not from assay-based typing. What the work shows at the level of the full study, not this receptor alone: Clinical and demographic metadata were provided uncurated, with the amount varying by source and participant.

Here V drops 11 bases and J drops 0 bases, and the junction holds 7 bases not matched to any gene. There are 14 amino acids in the CDR3, from cysteine to phenylalanine inclusive. The DNA shown is the 42-base CDR3, in frame from base 1. As encoded in the germline V gene, CDR1 is SNHLY while CDR2 is FYNNEI. With regard to this clone: No cognate antigen has been identified for it. No base quality values were provided; no much bigger clone lies one nucleotide off.

Each collaborating institution followed its own protocols to collect whole blood in K2EDTA tubes. Collaborator samples were shipped for TCRbeta analysis as frozen whole blood, isolated PBMCs, or DNA extracted from either sample type. The immunoSEQ Assay, a bias-controlled multiplex PCR, was used to amplify TCRbeta CDR3 regions from genomic DNA. Per the authors' processing: Within the assay, amplification of reference gene primers was used to estimate how many nucleated cells each sample contained. To quantify the absolute abundance of each unique TCRbeta CDR3 rearrangement, sequence reads were collapsed and filtered. For each sample, productive Simpson clonality was calculated by taking the square root of Simpson's diversity index across productive rearrangements. Entries here come from immuneACCESS through TCRdb and include only in-frame sequences with V and J called. Some clones fail to appear in such tables; in the studies checked, an unresolved V gene covers under half of the shortfall, and the cause of the remainder is unknown. The DNA was the basis for D and trimming; V, J and clone size are from that table. Within this sample are 150,000 to 200,000 clones, with approximately 80% of them counted one time only. About 7.8% of the sample is held by the ten biggest clonotypes.

The V and J genes are TRBV2 and TRBJ2-3, and 8 bases in between align with TRBD2. The clonotype comes from a man aged 55 to 70 with acute or convalescent COVID-19. Material for sequencing was peripheral blood. The sequence in DNA is TGTGCCGTAATAGCGGGGCCTAGCACAGATACGCAGTATTTT. It translates to CAVIAGPSTDTQYF.